This TCR beta chain was sequenced during a study of cytomegalovirus exposure and HLA in healthy donors (TCRdb year 2017). Regarding the complete study: A later analysis indicated that the roughly 120 validation repertoires were generated on the platform also employed for the 650 to 850 repertoires of the first cohort. High-throughput TCR immunosequencing, statistical association of individual TCRs with disease status, and machine learning were combined to predict cytomegalovirus infection status. Along with the roughly 700-subject first cohort, a separate validation cohort of around 120 different subjects was used. The aim of the study was to test whether cataloging public T cell receptors could identify signatures of past pathogen exposure. Summary of the overall study and its limitations: Subsequent analysis determined that TCRs grouped into clusters in the first cohort also showed a tendency toward co-occurrence across the roughly 130 validation repertoires, and roughly 94% of cluster scores exceeded 0. Most TCR sequences were observed very rarely across donors, whereas some public TCRs were present in many individuals. In vitro tests confirmed that a few of the cytomegalovirus-associated TCR beta chains recognize cytomegalovirus antigens. A total of 164 TCR beta chains were listed by the study as associated with cytomegalovirus. In both the original and validation cohorts, the classifier was reported to diagnose cytomegalovirus status with high specificity and sensitivity. A later analysis had no HLA typing for the validation cohort, so co-occurrence there was scored across all 130 or so repertoires. It was suggested by the authors that the approach could potentially be generalized to other disease states and immunological phenotypes.

This clone has only one observation. Its antigen is currently not known. No base quality values were provided; no much bigger clone lies one nucleotide off. Donors formed part of the validation cohort, which comprised about 130 subjects and was distinct from the first cohort of 666 subjects. Library preparation used the immunoSEQ multiplex PCR assay. As for the original processing: To diagnose cytomegalovirus status from the catalog of TCR beta chain sequences, a statistical classification framework was built. TCRdb stores this immuneACCESS table with in-frame sequences only. Part of the clones is absent; in the studies checked, under half of the shortfall reflects unresolved V genes, and no reason is known for the rest. V, J and clone size derive from that table, while D and trimming were established from the DNA sequence. The table for this sample lists about 150,000 clones; 88% of them were counted only once. Approximately 3% of the sample is held by the ten biggest clonotypes.

Looking up the germline V gene (reference sequence) yields CDR1 SEHNR and CDR2 FQNEAQ. From V the trimming removes 2 bases and from J it removes 6 bases, while the gene matches leave 6 bases of the junction unaccounted for. The CDR3 goes from the cysteine to the phenylalanine over 15 residues. This entry keeps only the CDR3 DNA: 45 bases, framed from base 1. The receptor's source is a man younger than 35 in good health and CMV-seronegative. The specimen was PBMCs. The rearranged chain carries TRBV7-9 and TRBJ2-1; 8 bases in between match TRBD1. The encoded CDR3 is CASSLNRQGFNEQFF. The sequence in DNA is TGTGCCAGCAGCTTAAATCGACAGGGGTTCAATGAGCAGTTCTTC.